Shown below are 4 T cell receptor beta chains from a single sample sequenced in a study of CXCR3-negative and CXCR3-positive naive CD8 T cells. Study outcomes and limitations: Compared with CXCR3-negative naive cells, CXCR3-positive naive cells showed more hydrophobic TRB CDR3s.

Libraries of TRB cDNA were made by 5' RACE and carried UMIs. From its re-call of the 5' RACE reads, TCRdb lists each CDR3 protein once, without DNA. Listed are about 4,700 distinct CDR3 sequences; 2% to 2.5% falls within the top ten. Their cognate antigens are unknown. The sequenced material came from naive CXCR3+ CD8+ T cells from blood. Noted subset: CD45RO-CCR7+CD27+CD95- naive CD8+ T cells expressing CXCR3 (TNR3+). Every receptor here comes from a human donor in good health. Some clones in this sample may be carry-over from other donors' samples.

The chain employs TRBV27 and TRBJ2-1; the D gene TCRdb calls, TRBD2, cannot be checked with no DNA. The CDR3 consists of 15 residues. Germline loops: CDR1 MNHEY, CDR2 SMNVEV (reference sequence). The CDR3 here is CASSLGRESRNEQFF.

This clonotype is classed as medium-sized by frequency. The V call is TRBV20-1, the J call TRBJ2-1. This CDR3 is 16 amino acids long. Looked up from germline, CDR1 is DFQATT and CDR2 is SNEGSKA (reference sequence). CDR3 sequence: CSARDYAKSSYNEQFF.

V usage is TRBV5-1 and J usage is TRBJ1-1; TCRdb designates TRBD1, a call that cannot be tested without DNA. This CDR3 has 15 residues. Germline loops: CDR1 SGHRS, CDR2 YFSETQ. The CDR3: CASSLGTPGNTEAFF.

J is TRBJ2-5 and V is TRBV3-1; as DNA is missing, the TRBD2 call by TCRdb cannot be tested. Germline CDR1 reads LGHDT; CDR2 reads YNNKEL (reference sequence). The CDR3 length is 15 residues. CDR3 sequence: CASSPSGRAEETQYF.